Listed below are T cell receptor beta chains from one sample, sequenced in a study of blood T cell repertoires in COVID-19. Sequencing was performed with immunoSEQ multiplex PCR; in TCRdb, only in-frame clones are kept and a portion is missing. This sample has 130,000 or so clones, with under 85% found just once. Sequenced: peripheral blood. These receptors were collected from a human donor in a cohort sampled during active COVID-19. Both conserved end residues are part of each CDR3.

CDR3aa: CASSVAQGAVYTEAFF
v_gene: TRBV6-1
len: 16

CDR3aa: CASSERRGGGSSYEQYF
v_gene: TRBV2
len: 17

CDR3aa: CASRPASGRGVGEQFF
v_gene: TRBV23-1
len: 16

CDR3aa: CASSLASRRTGELFF
v_gene: TRBV11-2
len: 15

CDR3aa: CATLPKTANTEAFF
v_gene: TRBV18
len: 14

CDR3aa: CASRGGIAGAWETQYF
v_gene: TRBV19
len: 16

CDR3aa: CASSTDRATNEKLFF
v_gene: TRBV6-5
len: 15

CDR3aa: CASSALALNSGANVLTF
v_gene: TRBV18
len: 17

CDR3aa: CASSFRAAPYEQYF
v_gene: TRBV25-1
len: 14

CDR3aa: CAIGRGGARSYNEQFF
v_gene: TRBV10-3
len: 16

CDR3aa: CASSLDGSDHNEQFF
v_gene: TRBV5-5
len: 15

CDR3aa: CASSLLSGSSETQYF
v_gene: TRBV27
len: 15

CDR3aa: CASSQPGQTYEQYF
v_gene: TRBV3-1/TRBV3-2
len: 14

CDR3aa: CASSLVSTYNEQFF
v_gene: TRBV5-4
len: 14

CDR3aa: CASSSQAGVHEQYF
v_gene: TRBV5-1
len: 14

CDR3aa: CASSRQQETQYF
v_gene: TRBV19
len: 12

CDR3aa: CASSVQGSGYEQYF
v_gene: TRBV2
len: 14

CDR3aa: CASSPRRQGRDTEAFF
v_gene: TRBV7-8
len: 16